One and the same sample provided the 18 T cell receptor beta chains below, sequenced in a study of PD-1 blockade in classical Hodgkin lymphoma. Data came from immunoSEQ multiplex PCR; TCRdb stores just in-frame clones and leaves some out. Among 17,000 or so clones, approximately 62% were seen once, and the ten largest hold 6% to 8%. Time point of the sample: cycle 4 day 1 (C4D1), after 6 weeks of nivolumab. Following autologous stem cell transplantation, relapse occurred in every patient, and exposure to brentuximab vedotin varied. The sample consisted of peripheral blood mononuclear cells (PBMCs), taken before the fourth cycle of nivolumab. Every receptor here comes from a human donor with classical Hodgkin lymphoma.

On this clone: A read error may produce the germline difference seen at one junction end. The chain carries TRBV6-9 and TRBJ2-1, with D uncertain. Germline V lookup: CDR1 MNHGY, CDR2 SVAAGI. CDR3 length: 14 amino acids. The CDR3 nucleotides are TGTGCCAGCAGTTACCGGACGGACCACAATGTGCAGTTCTTC. Its protein product is CASSYRTDHNVQFF.

The chain carries TRBV27 and TRBJ1-1; 7 bases match TRBD1. There are 15 residues in the CDR3. Trimming cost V 6 bases and J 5 bases; bases outside gene matches: 12. Germline V gene lookup returns CDR1 MNHEY and CDR2 SMNVEV (reference sequence). This chain's CDR3 is CASRPNDRVKTEAFF. CDR3 nucleotides: TGTGCCAGCAGACCCAACGACAGGGTAAAGACTGAAGCTTTCTTT.

This clone showed up just a few times. The chain joins TRBV10-2 to TRBJ2-5; 8 bases line up with TRBD2. CDR3 size: 14 residues. J was trimmed by 5 bases and V by 3 bases; bases with no gene match: 5. In germline, CDR1 is WSHSY, CDR2 SAAADI. The CDR3 coding sequence is TGCGCCAGCAGTGACTCGACTAGCGTGGAGACCCAGTACTTC. Its translation is CASSDSTSVETQYF.

This chain links TRBV7-2 with TRBJ2-7; possibly TRBD2 for D (6 bases). V lost 4 bases and J lost 7, with 14 bases in between. CDR1 SGHTA and CDR2 FQGNSA come from the germline V gene. The CDR3 extends over 13 amino acids. CDR3 DNA: TGTGCCAGCAGCTCACGGGGGACGCGGGAGCAGTACTTC. Translation gives CASSSRGTREQYF.

The chain combines TRBV4-2 with TRBJ1-2, with D tentatively TRBD1 (6 bases). V lost 1 base and J 7 bases, leaving 16 bases between the germline ends. This CDR3 is built from 15 residues. CDR1 and CDR2 (germline): LGHNA, YNFKEQ. CDR3 sequence (DNA): TGTGCCAGCAGCCAAGCCGGACAGTCATGGGGTGGCTACACCTTC. Its protein is CASSQAGQSWGGYTF.

The J gene is TRBJ2-7, the V gene TRBV7-9; 7 bases fit TRBD1. The CDR3 covers 16 residues. The V gene end was trimmed by 1 base and the J gene end by 1 base; junction bases not matched to a gene: 7. CDR1 SEHNR and CDR2 FQNEAQ come from the germline V gene (reference sequence). CDR3 bases: TGTGCCAGCAGCTTAGATCGAACAGGGGTTTCCTACGAGCAGTACTTC. It yields the protein CASSLDRTGVSYEQYF.

The chain is built from TRBV27 and TRBJ2-1; TRBD1 matches at 8 bases. Germline CDR1 is MNHEY and CDR2 is SMNVEV (reference sequence). Germline trimming cut 4 bases from V and 7 bases from J; bases unmatched to any gene: 9. This CDR3 region has 15 residues. The CDR3 region has the DNA TGTGCCAGCAGTTCTCGGACAGGGTGGTGGAATGAGCAGTTCTTC. Translating it yields CASSSRTGWWNEQFF.

The V and J genes are TRBV14 and TRBJ2-1; 8 bases are shared with TRBD2. The CDR3 covers 14 residues. The V segment lost 3 bases and the J segment 3 bases; nucleotides outside the gene matches: 1. Germline V gene sequence: CDR1 SGHDN, CDR2 FVKESK. The CDR3, as DNA: TGTGCCAGCAGCCACGGGGGGGTCTACAATGAGCAGTTCTTC. Its translation: CASSHGGVYNEQFF.

The chain carries TRBV4-1 and TRBJ2-6, with a tentative D call TRBD1 (6 bases). This CDR3 is 16 amino acids long. The germline V gene encodes CDR1 MGHRA and CDR2 YSYEKL. Deletions cut 5 bases from V and 4 bases from J, with 15 bases between. CDR3 residues: CASSGGVGPGANVLTF. The CDR3, as DNA: TGCGCCAGCAGCGGGGGCGTAGGTCCCGGGGCCAACGTCCTGACTTTC.

The V gene is TRBV5-6, the J gene TRBJ2-7; 9 bases fit TRBD1. Losses at the gene ends were 4 bases for V and 6 bases for J; bases not matched to a gene: 14. Germline-derived CDR1 and CDR2 are SGHDT and YYEEEE. This CDR3 comprises 16 residues. The CDR3 region has the DNA TGTGCCAGCAGCGCCGGACAGGGGATTTCTCTCCTCGAGCAGTACTTC. It translates to CASSAGQGISLLEQYF.

This clone was seen a few times. V is TRBV28 and J is TRBJ2-1, with 12 bases lining up with TRBD2. Per the germline V gene, CDR1 is MDHEN and CDR2 is SYDVKM. This CDR3 is 15 amino acids long. The CDR3: CATSYLAGGANEQFF. Written as DNA, the CDR3 is TGTGCTACCTCTTACCTAGCGGGAGGGGCCAATGAGCAGTTCTTC.

This chain connects TRBV5-1 to TRBJ2-4, with D possibly being TRBD2 (6 bases). Deletions cut 0 bases from V and 8 bases from J, with 12 bases between. Per the germline V gene, CDR1 is SGHRS and CDR2 is YFSETQ. The CDR3 loop spans 14 amino acids. Written as DNA, the CDR3 is TGCGCCAGCAGCTTGGTAGGGCCGGGGGACATTCAGTACTTC. It is translated as CASSLVGPGDIQYF.

The genes are TRBV2 and TRBJ1-2, with 8 bases aligning to TRBD1. CDR3 length: 16 residues. Looked up from germline, CDR1 is SNHLY and CDR2 is FYNNEI. Trimming removed 6 bases from V and 5 bases from J; junction bases left unmatched: 14. The CDR3 bases are TGTGCCAGCAGGGAGGACAGGGACGAAATCCGGTATGGCTACACCTTC. This translates into CASREDRDEIRYGYTF.

The chain links TRBV27 to TRBJ2-5, with a weak D call TRBD2 (6 bases). The J call is uncertain, as TRBJ2-7 better fits the DNA end. CDR1 is MNHEY and CDR2 is SMNVEV in the germline V gene (reference sequence). This CDR3 contains 14 residues. The CDR3 loop is CASSSGTQYYEQYF. In DNA form, the CDR3 reads TGTGCCAGCAGTTCTGGGACTCAGTACTACGAGCAGTACTTC.

This chain connects TRBV7-9 to TRBJ2-1, with D unresolved. Trimming stripped 4 bases from V and 10 bases from J, with 11 bases between. The CDR3 is 12 residues long. Germline V gene lookup returns CDR1 SEHNR and CDR2 FQNEAQ (reference sequence). The CDR3 sequence is CASSYQRGEQFF. The CDR3 region has the DNA TGTGCCAGCAGCTACCAGCGTGGCGAGCAGTTCTTC.

This clone showed up just a few times. The CDR3 sequence is CAWSVWEDTEAFF. CDR3 nucleotide sequence: TGTGCCTGGAGTGTCTGGGAGGACACTGAAGCTTTCTTT. The chain carries TRBV30 and TRBJ1-1; D gene unclear. V shed 0 bases and J shed 3 bases, with 8 bases lying between them. Germline V gene sequence: CDR1 GTSNPN, CDR2 SVGIG (reference sequence). The CDR3 has 13 amino acids.

This clone was seen only a few times. The rearrangement links TRBV14 to TRBJ2-2; weak D call: TRBD1 (6 bases). The V gene lost 0 bases and the J gene lost 3 bases, with 14 bases spanning the gap. Germline assignment: CDR1 SGHDN and CDR2 FVKESK. This CDR3 spans 17 amino acids. CDR3 residues: CASSQDLRGSDTGELFF. Here the CDR3 DNA reads TGTGCCAGCAGCCAAGATCTCAGGGGATCTGACACCGGGGAGCTGTTTTTT.

The genes are TRBV6-5 and TRBJ1-1; D is perhaps TRBD1 (5 bases). This CDR3 spans 14 amino acids. V was trimmed by 6 bases and J by 0 bases, leaving 11 bases between them. Germline CDR1 and CDR2: MNHEY and SVGAGI. The CDR3, as DNA: TGTGCCAGCAGCTGGGGACGGCTGAACACTGAAGCTTTCTTT. This encodes CASSWGRLNTEAFF.